This T cell receptor beta chain was found in a study of regulatory T cells in long-lasting Graves disease. Time point described: newly diagnosed GD, antithyroid drugs for less than 3 months. TCR sequences were obtained from RNA taken from PBMCs. This clonotype was observed at least ten times. Its antigen is as yet unknown. In building TCR beta libraries, iRepertoire HTBI primers were used together with Arm-PCR of CDR3 regions. MiXCR, applied by TCRdb to the multiplex PCR reads, yields one record per CDR3 protein. The sample yields hundreds of thousands of distinct CDR3 sequences, about 16% seen once. Trimming cost V 8 bases and J 6 bases, with 20 bases left between them. The CDR3 spans 15 residues. Study-wide findings and caveats: More public clonotypes were shared by persistent patients (around 2,800) than by new patients (more than 950).

The same specimen was also included in a second study, on T cells in Graves' hyperthyroidism and ophthalmopathy. That investigation notes: TCR CDR3 regions were first amplified by RT-PCR with HTBI primers.

The V gene is TRBV12-3 or TRBV12-4, the J gene TRBJ2-1, with D uncertain. The sequences come from peripheral blood mononuclear cells (PBMCs), collected at new diagnosis, from a patient treated with antithyroid drugs. This TCR was sampled from a woman in her 30s with Graves disease. The CDR3: CASLVAGSLINEQFF. CDR3 sequence (DNA): TGTGCCAGCCTAGTCGCTGGGTCACTAATCAATGAGCAGTTCTTC.